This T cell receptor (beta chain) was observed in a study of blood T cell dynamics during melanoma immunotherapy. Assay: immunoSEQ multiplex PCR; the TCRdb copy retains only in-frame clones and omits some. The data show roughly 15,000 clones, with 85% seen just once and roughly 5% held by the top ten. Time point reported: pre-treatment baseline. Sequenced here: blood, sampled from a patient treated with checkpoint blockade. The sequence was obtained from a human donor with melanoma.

CDR3 nucleotides: TGCGCCAGCAGCCTGGGACAGGGGCCGGGCACCGGGGAGCTGTTTTTT. Its protein product is CASSLGQGPGTGELFF. This chain uses TRBV5-1 with TRBJ2-2; 10 bases are shared with TRBD1. Germline CDR1 reads SGHRS; CDR2 reads YFSETQ. The CDR3 has 16 amino acids. V shed 4 bases and J 4 bases; nucleotides not matched to a gene: 7.